This T cell receptor beta chain was documented in a study of blood T cells in healthy people across ages. Study-wide points: The lack of PBMC sorting stopped any conclusive naive versus antigen-experienced comparison. Unknown donor CMV status possibly confounded expanded clonotype changes.

Primers used in a second PCR of about 7 to 12 cycles were a sample-barcoded 5' primer and a J-beta primer mix. There were at least 3 million CDR3-containing paired-end reads obtained from each sample. One entry per CDR3 protein, called by TCRdb with MiXCR from the 5' RACE reads. The sample carries around 870,000 distinct CDR3 sequences, around 28% recorded once. PBMCs were isolated at a quantity of at least 6 million per sample. This clonotype was seen at least ten times. The antigen is undetermined. Trimming shortened V by 5 bases and J by 5 bases, and 17 bases separated the two germline ends. The germline V gene has CDR1 KGHDR and CDR2 SFDVKD. The CDR3 has 15 amino acids.

This receptor was taken from a woman over 75 in good health. The chain employs TRBV24-1 and TRBJ2-5; D perhaps matches TRBD1 (7 bases). The sequencing input was blood. In DNA, the CDR3 is TGTGCCACCAGTGCTGGCGGGACAGCGAAGGAGACCCAGTACTTC. Translated, it gives CATSAGGTAKETQYF.